These T cell receptor beta chains were read from a single sample in a study of T cell clonotyping in hematopoietic cell transplantation. Clones were read by immunoSEQ multiplex PCR, and TCRdb kept only the in-frame ones, dropping some. This table holds about 9,500 clones, 93% found once. Sequencing used PBMCs, obtained 100 days after allogeneic stem cell transplant. These receptors all stem from a male patient aged 50 to 59 who had an allogeneic stem cell transplant from a related donor, so T cells may come from the graft donor. Some clones in this sample may be carry-over from other donors' samples. The CDR3 runs from the conserved cysteine through the conserved F or W. Fields, in order: V gene, J gene, CDR3 protein.

TRBV7-8,TRBJ2-1,CASSLAQGIYYNEQFF
TRBV4-1,TRBJ1-2,CASSQVGQGSYGYTF
TRBV6-5,TRBJ1-5,CASSYSGQGDQPQHF
TRBV2,TRBJ1-5,CASSGGVGWKPQHF
TRBV5-1,TRBJ2-1,CASSLVGRQSGEQFF
TRBV10-2,TRBJ1-1,CASSSGQWTEAFF
TRBV19,TRBJ1-4,CASSRQGRNEKLFF
TRBV5-6,TRBJ2-5,CASSSGQGVETQYF
TRBV19,TRBJ1-4,CASNQGGPGEKLFF
TRBV18,TRBJ2-2,CASSPPLAGVNTGELFF
TRBV28,TRBJ2-7,CAASGTDPYEQYF
TRBV11-2,TRBJ2-6,CASSLGWGSGANVLTF
TRBV7-2,TRBJ2-7,CASSAGQYYEQYF
TRBV6-6,TRBJ1-6,CASSYPMQPGDSPLHF
TRBV5-1,TRBJ2-5,CASSFNQETQYF
TRBV6-1,TRBJ2-7,CASSVGGREYEQYF
TRBV29-1,TRBJ1-2,CSVVPREGYGYTF
TRBV20-1,TRBJ1-2,CSARYQNGYTF
TRBV5-1,TRBJ2-7,CASSFRSGGYEQYF
TRBV19,TRBJ2-4,CASSWDRGNIQYF
TRBV4-2,TRBJ1-5,CASSQEWDRFYQPQHF
TRBV7-2,TRBJ1-2,CASSFPPNYGYTF
TRBV27,TRBJ2-7,CASSLGGRAHEQYF
TRBV6-5,TRBJ2-7,CASSYTGGWFYEQYF
TRBV4-1,TRBJ2-7,CASSQGDSPFSYEQYF
TRBV7-2,TRBJ2-7,CASSLGSLYEQYF
TRBV4-3,TRBJ2-7,CASSQDNRGRGYEQYF
TRBV7-2,TRBJ1-1,CASSLEGGRNTEAFF
TRBV30,TRBJ2-3,CAFSDTQYF
TRBV16,TRBJ1-1,CASSQSRGHVEAFF
TRBV7-9,TRBJ2-3,CASSLKLRVPDTQYF
TRBV15,TRBJ2-1,CATSREAGGASEQFF
TRBV11-2,TRBJ1-1,CASSLPRTGDMNTEAFF
TRBV27,TRBJ1-3,CASRSGSSLSGNTIYF
TRBV28,TRBJ2-1,CASSFDTYNEQFF
TRBV7-9,TRBJ2-3,CASSPTGSTDTQYF
TRBV2,TRBJ1-5,CASSEGQGMQPQHF
TRBV15,TRBJ1-1,CATSRVSGTEAFF
TRBV7-2,TRBJ2-1,CASSSAGTTSHEQFF
TRBV28,TRBJ1-2,CASIAGTNYGYTF
TRBV6-5,TRBJ1-2,CASSPSTGTTYGYTF
TRBV6-6,TRBJ1-2,CASSYSDRNYGYTF
TRBV7-9,TRBJ1-2,CASSATRTEPNYGYTF
TRBV5-1,TRBJ2-1,CASSLSRYNEQFF
TRBV6-1,TRBJ2-7,CASSGDSYEQYF
TRBV5-8,TRBJ1-4,CASSLGTGGAANEKLFF
TRBV11-2,TRBJ2-6,CASSLTQVGGSGANVLTF
TRBV7-9,TRBJ1-2,CASSFGENGYTF
TRBV29-1,TRBJ2-5,CSGGLARETQYF
TRBV5-1,TRBJ1-1,CASSWTGDTEAFF
TRBV6-5,TRBJ2-3,CASRLSGSGDTQYF
TRBV28,TRBJ1-1,CASTDDRDEAFF
TRBV11-1,TRBJ1-4,CASSVGHGNEKLFF
TRBV6-4,TRBJ2-2,CASSDSHRGANTGELFF
TRBV19,TRBJ2-2,CASTPGAGVGELFF
TRBV4-3,TRBJ2-2,CASSPDPSGDPTGELFF